This T cell receptor (beta chain) is from a study of blood T cell repertoires in COVID-19. About the study: The samples span acute and convalescent COVID-19 from the United States, Italy and Spain. The analysed material was cDNA or gDNA that came from T cells, B-cell-depleted T cells, or PBMCs.

Authors' methods: From reference gene primer amplification, estimates of nucleated cell counts were derived. Produced via immunoSEQ multiplex PCR; TCRdb's table is partial and in-frame only. That table furnishes V, J and clone size, whereas the DNA furnished D and trimming. The sample lists around 41,000 clones; 80% to 90% were seen once. The CDR3 loop spans 16 amino acids. V lost 4 bases, J lost 0 bases, and 14 bases lay in between. The germline CDR1 and CDR2 sequences are SNHLY and FYNNEI. This sequence originates from a human donor in a cohort sampled during active COVID-19. The chain carries TRBV2 and TRBJ2-3; a weak D match, TRBD2 (6 bases). Material for sequencing was peripheral blood. The CDR3 sequence is CASSGGAGLSTDTQYF. The CDR3 DNA is TGTGCCAGCAGTGGGGGTGCGGGGTTAAGCACAGATACGCAGTATTTT.